Below, 9 T cell receptor beta chains from the same sample are listed, as sequenced in a study of T cell repertoires in cytomegalovirus infection. These receptors have no identified antigens. TCRdb reprocessed the reads with MiXCR, giving one entry per CDR3 protein. The table lists roughly 110,000 distinct CDR3 sequences, 10% of them singletons. What was sequenced was PBMCs, sequenced either directly or after in vitro stimulation (not recorded which). These receptors all stem from a human donor in good health (CMV status not recorded). Some clones in this sample may be carry-over from other donors' samples.

This clonotype is categorized as medium-sized (0.01 to 0.1%). The V gene is TRBV7-2, the J gene TRBJ2-4; D call uncertain. Per the germline V gene, CDR1 is SGHTA and CDR2 is FQGNSA. The CDR3 runs 13 residues. V was pared by 1 base and J by 8 bases, with 9 bases between. The CDR3 nucleotides are TGTGCCAGCAGCTTAGGGACGATTTACATTCAGTACTTC. It specifies CASSLGTIYIQYF.

This clonotype was picked up many times. The gene calls are TRBV7-2 and TRBJ2-3, with 8 bases fitting TRBD2. V dropped 3 bases and J dropped 3; count of bases not matched to a gene: 5. The CDR3 is 15 amino acids. Germline-derived CDR1 and CDR2 are SGHTA and FQGNSA. In DNA, the CDR3 is TGTGCCAGCAGCTTTACGGGAGGGAGGACAGATACGCAGTATTTT. Protein sequence: CASSFTGGRTDTQYF.

This chain uses TRBV9 with TRBJ2-7; D may be TRBD2 (6 bases). Germline-derived CDR1 and CDR2 are SGDLS and YYNGEE. V was cut by 0 bases and J by 0 bases, with 13 bases left in between. This CDR3 has 16 residues. CDR3 in amino acids: CASSVAPAGLSYEQYF. CDR3 nucleotide sequence: TGTGCCAGCAGCGTAGCCCCAGCGGGCCTCTCCTACGAGCAGTACTTC.

The chain uses TRBV5-1 and TRBJ1-1; 8 bases line up with TRBD1. Germline-derived CDR1 and CDR2 are SGHRS and YFSETQ. This CDR3 has 16 residues. The ends lost 1 base at V and 3 bases at J; junction bases unmatched: 8. CDR3 sequence reads: CASSLLQGAVYTEAFF. The CDR3 nucleotides are TGCGCCAGCAGCTTGCTTCAGGGGGCGGTCTACACTGAAGCTTTCTTT.

The chain uses TRBV20-1 and TRBJ2-1; 9 bases map to TRBD1. The CDR3 length is 14 residues. V gave up 3 bases and J gave up 0 bases; unmatched junction bases: 0. Per germline, CDR1 DFQATT and CDR2 SNEGSKA (reference sequence). The CDR3 protein is CSARDRGSYNEQFF. Written as DNA, the CDR3 is TGCAGTGCTAGGGACAGGGGCTCCTACAATGAGCAGTTCTTC.

With respect to this clonotype: At one end the junction does not follow the germline gene, possibly because of a read error. The CDR3 nucleotides read TGTGCCAGCAGCTTAGCAGGAGGGGACACTGGAGCTTTCTTT. Translating it yields CASSLAGGDTGAFF. The rearrangement joins TRBV7-2 to TRBJ1-1, with D perhaps TRBD1 (6 bases). The length of the CDR3 is 14 residues. CDR1 and CDR2 from the germline V gene are SGHTA and FQGNSA. The whole variable domain, filled in from reference TRBV7-2 and TRBJ1-1, reads GAGVSQSPSNKVTEKGKDVELRCDPISGHTALYWYRQSLGQGLEFLIYFQGNSAPDKSGLPSDRFSAERTGGSVSTLTIQRTQQEDSAVYLCASSLAGGDTGAFFGQGTRLTVV.

V gene TRBV7-9 combines with J gene TRBJ1-2; D is ambiguous. Germline lookup yields CDR1 SEHNR and CDR2 FQNEAQ (reference sequence). The CDR3 length is 12 residues. The V gene lost 6 bases and the J gene lost 8 bases, with 13 bases spanning the gap. CDR3 protein: CASRAWVGGYTF. The CDR3 DNA is TGTGCCAGCAGAGCCTGGGTTGGGGGCTACACCTTC. Based on the CDR3 plus reference TRBV7-9 and TRBJ1-2, the full variable domain is DTGVSQNPRHKITKRGQNVTFRCDPISEHNRLYWYRQTLGQGPEFLTYFQNEAQLEKSRLLSDRFSAERPKGSFSTLEIQRTEQGDSAMYLCASRAWVGGYTFGSGTRLTVV.

This clonotype was picked up a small number of times. The rearrangement links TRBV6-2 or TRBV6-3 to TRBJ1-1; TRBD1 might be the D (6 bases). Per the germline V gene, CDR1 is MNHEY and CDR2 is SVGEGT. CDR3 size: 12 residues. Trimming took 5 bases from V and 5 from J, leaving 9 bases between them. CDR3 amino acids: CASSPGTTEAFF. CDR3 sequence (DNA): TGTGCCAGCAGTCCGGGGACAACTGAAGCTTTCTTT.

V gene TRBV7-2 combines with J gene TRBJ2-6, with a possible D match to TRBD2 (7 bases). V was clipped by 7 bases and J by 0 bases, with 13 bases between them. The CDR3 length is 16 residues. Germline V lookup: CDR1 SGHTA, CDR2 FQGNSA. Here the CDR3 DNA reads TGTGCCAGCACCCTGGGGGGGCTCTCTGGGGCCAACGTCCTGACTTTC. It yields the protein CASTLGGLSGANVLTF. The full variable domain, rest sourced from reference TRBV7-2 and TRBJ2-6, is GAGVSQSPSNKVTEKGKDVELRCDPISGHTALYWYRQSLGQGLEFLIYFQGNSAPDKSGLPSDRFSAERTGGSVSTLTIQRTQQEDSAVYLCASTLGGLSGANVLTFGAGSRLTVL.